This T cell receptor beta chain was sequenced during a study of T cell responses to AZD1222 COVID-19 vaccine. Notes on the study in general: Reports say nearly half of spike-specific TCRs go after unmutated variant regions. Only a handful of AZD1222 recipients, roughly 6 in all, had baseline seropositivity.

The V gene's germline CDR1 is LGHDT and CDR2 YNNKEL (reference sequence). V was cut by 1 base and J by 6 bases, with 24 bases left in between. The CDR3 is 18 amino acids. The table came from immunoSEQ multiplex PCR; TCRdb's copy has only in-frame clones and leaves some out. The repertoire has more than 90,000 clones, 80% to 90% of them found once; the top ten carry 6.5% to 7.5%. A word on this clone: Antigen unknown.

This receptor was identified in an adult who received the AZD1222 COVID-19 vaccine. This specimen was peripheral blood, taken 28 days after the second AZD1222 dose. The rearrangement uses TRBV3-1 (or the pseudogene TRBV3-2) and TRBJ2-5; the D gene is possibly TRBD2 (7 bases). This CDR3 reads CASSQASGGGGLIKTQYF. CDR3 bases: TGTGCCAGCAGCCAAGCTTCCGGTGGGGGGGGCCTCATAAAGACCCAGTACTTC.